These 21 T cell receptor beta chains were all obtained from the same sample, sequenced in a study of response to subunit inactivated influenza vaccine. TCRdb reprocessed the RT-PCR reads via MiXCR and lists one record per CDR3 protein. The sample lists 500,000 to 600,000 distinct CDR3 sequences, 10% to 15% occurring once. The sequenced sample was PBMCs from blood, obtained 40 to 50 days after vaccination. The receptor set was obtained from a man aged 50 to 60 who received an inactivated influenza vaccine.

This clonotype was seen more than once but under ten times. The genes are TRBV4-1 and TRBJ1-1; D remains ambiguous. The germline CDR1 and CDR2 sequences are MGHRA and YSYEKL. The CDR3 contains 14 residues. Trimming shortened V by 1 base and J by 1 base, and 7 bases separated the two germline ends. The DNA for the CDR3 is TGCGCCAGCAGCCAAGTGGCCGGGAACACTGAAGCTTTCTTT. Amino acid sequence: CASSQVAGNTEAFF.

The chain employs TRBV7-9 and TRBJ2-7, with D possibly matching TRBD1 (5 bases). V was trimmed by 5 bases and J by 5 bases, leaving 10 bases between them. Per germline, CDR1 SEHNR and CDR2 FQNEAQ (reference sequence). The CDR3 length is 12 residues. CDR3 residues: CASSGRDDEQYF. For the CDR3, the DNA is TGTGCCAGCAGCGGCAGGGATGACGAGCAGTACTTC.

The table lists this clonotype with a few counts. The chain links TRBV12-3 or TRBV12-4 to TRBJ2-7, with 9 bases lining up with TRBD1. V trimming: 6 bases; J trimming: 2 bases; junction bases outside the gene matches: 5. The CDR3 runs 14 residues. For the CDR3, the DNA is TGTGCCAGCAGAAGGACAGGGGCGGCCTACGAGCAGTACTTC. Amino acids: CASRRTGAAYEQYF.

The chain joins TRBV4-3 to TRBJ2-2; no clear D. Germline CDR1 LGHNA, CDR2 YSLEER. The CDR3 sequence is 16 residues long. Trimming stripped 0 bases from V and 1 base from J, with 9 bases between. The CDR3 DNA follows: TGCGCCAGCAGCCAAGATGAACATTGGAACACCGGGGAGCTGTTTTTT. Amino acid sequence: CASSQDEHWNTGELFF.

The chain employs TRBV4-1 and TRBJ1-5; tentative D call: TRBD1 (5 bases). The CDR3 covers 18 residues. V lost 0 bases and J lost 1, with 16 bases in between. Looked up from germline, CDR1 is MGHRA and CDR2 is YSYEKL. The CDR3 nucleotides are TGCGCCAGCAGCCAAGAGCCACCAGGGTGGGGGAGCAATCAGCCCCAGCATTTT. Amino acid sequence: CASSQEPPGWGSNQPQHF.

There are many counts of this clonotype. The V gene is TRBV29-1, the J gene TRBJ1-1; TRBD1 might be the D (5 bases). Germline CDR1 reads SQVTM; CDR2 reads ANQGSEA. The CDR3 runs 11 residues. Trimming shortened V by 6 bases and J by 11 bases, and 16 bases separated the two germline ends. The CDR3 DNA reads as TGCAGCGTGAGAGAGGAGAAGGGGGCTTTCTTT. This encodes CSVREEKGAFF.

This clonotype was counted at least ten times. The CDR3 loop reads CSVEGQWDEQFF. CDR3 in DNA: TGCAGCGTTGAGGGGCAGTGGGATGAGCAGTTCTTC. This chain links TRBV29-1 with TRBJ2-1; D might be TRBD1 (5 bases). The CDR3 is 12 residues long. Germline CDR1 is SQVTM and CDR2 is ANQGSEA. The ends were cut back, 3 bases at V and 8 bases at J, with 11 bases in the middle.

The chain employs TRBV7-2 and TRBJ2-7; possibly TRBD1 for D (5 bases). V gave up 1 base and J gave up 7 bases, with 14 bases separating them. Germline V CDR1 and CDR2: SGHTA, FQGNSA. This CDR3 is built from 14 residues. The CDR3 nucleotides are TGTGCCAGCAGCTTAGTAGGGGCCGCGAGGGAGCAGTACTTC. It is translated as CASSLVGAAREQYF.

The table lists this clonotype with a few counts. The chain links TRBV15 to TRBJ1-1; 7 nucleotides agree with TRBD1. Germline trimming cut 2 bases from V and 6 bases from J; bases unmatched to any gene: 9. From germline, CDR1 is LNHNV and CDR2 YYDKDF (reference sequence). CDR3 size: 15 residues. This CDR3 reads CATSRSDRLHPEAFF. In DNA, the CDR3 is TGTGCCACCAGCAGATCGGACAGGTTGCACCCTGAAGCTTTCTTT. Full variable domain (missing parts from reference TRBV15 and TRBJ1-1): DAMVIQNPRYQVTQFGKPVTLSCSQTLNHNVMYWYQQKSSQAPKLLFHYYDKDFNNEADTPDNFQSRRPNTSFCFLDIRSPGLGDTAMYLCATSRSDRLHPEAFFGQGTRLTVV.

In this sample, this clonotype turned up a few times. The CDR3 DNA follows: TGTGCCAGCAGCCCAAGTGGCGGCAAAGATCAGCCCCAGCATTTT. Its translation: CASSPSGGKDQPQHF. The chain recombines TRBV4-2 with TRBJ1-5; D is uncertain. The CDR3 consists of 15 residues. V was trimmed by 4 bases and J by 5 bases, leaving 15 bases between them. CDR1 and CDR2 from the germline V gene are LGHNA and YNFKEQ.

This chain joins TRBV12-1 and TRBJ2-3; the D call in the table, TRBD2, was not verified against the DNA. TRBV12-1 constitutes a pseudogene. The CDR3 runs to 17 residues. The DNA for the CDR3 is TGTGCCAGCAGCCCCCCGTTGGCGGGGGGGGGCACAGATACGCAGTATTTT. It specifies CASSPPLAGGGTDTQYF.

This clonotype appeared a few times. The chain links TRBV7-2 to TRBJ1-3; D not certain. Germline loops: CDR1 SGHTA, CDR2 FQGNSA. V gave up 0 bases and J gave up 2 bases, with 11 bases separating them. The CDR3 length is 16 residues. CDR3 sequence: CASSLASQPAGNTIYF. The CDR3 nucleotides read TGTGCCAGCAGCTTAGCTAGCCAACCCGCTGGAAACACCATATATTTT.

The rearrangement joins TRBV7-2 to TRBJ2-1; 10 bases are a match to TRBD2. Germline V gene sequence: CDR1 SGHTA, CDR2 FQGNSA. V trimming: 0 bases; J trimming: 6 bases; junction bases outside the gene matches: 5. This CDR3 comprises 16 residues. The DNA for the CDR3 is TGTGCCAGCAGCTTAGCTTCCAGCGGGGGGGCCAATGAGCAGTTCTTC. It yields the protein CASSLASSGGANEQFF.

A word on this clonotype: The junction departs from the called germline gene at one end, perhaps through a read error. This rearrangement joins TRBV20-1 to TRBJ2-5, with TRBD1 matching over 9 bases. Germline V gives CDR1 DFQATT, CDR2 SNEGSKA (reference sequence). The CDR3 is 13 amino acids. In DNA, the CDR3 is TGCAGTCTAAACAGGGGGCTGGGGGAGACCCAGTCCTTC. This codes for CSLNRGLGETQSF.

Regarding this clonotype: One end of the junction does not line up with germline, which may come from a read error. The CDR3 coding sequence is TGTGCCAGCAGCCCGGGACCCAGCTACAGTGAGCAGTTCTTC. It yields the protein CASSPGPSYSEQFF. The rearrangement uses TRBV12-3 or TRBV12-4 and TRBJ2-1; D is tentatively TRBD1 or TRBD2 (5 bases each). The CDR3 is 14 residues long.

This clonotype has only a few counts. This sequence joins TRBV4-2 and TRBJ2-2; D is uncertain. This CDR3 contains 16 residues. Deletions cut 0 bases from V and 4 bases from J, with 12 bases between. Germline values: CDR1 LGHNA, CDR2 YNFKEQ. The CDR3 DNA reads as TGTGCCAGCAGCCAAGAGTCGTTTGGGTTCACCGGGGAGCTGTTTTTT. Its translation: CASSQESFGFTGELFF.

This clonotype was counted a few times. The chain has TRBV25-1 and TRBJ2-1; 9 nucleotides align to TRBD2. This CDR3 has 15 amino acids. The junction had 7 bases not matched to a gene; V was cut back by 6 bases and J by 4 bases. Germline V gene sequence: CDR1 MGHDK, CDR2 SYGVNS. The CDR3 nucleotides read TGTGCCAGCAGGGCGGGAGCGGGAGGTTACAATGAGCAGTTCTTC. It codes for CASRAGAGGYNEQFF.

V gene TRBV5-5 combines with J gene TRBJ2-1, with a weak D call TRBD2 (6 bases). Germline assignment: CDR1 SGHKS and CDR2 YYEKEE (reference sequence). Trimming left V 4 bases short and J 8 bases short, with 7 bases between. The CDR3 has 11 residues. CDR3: CASSQRDEQFF. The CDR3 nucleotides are TGTGCCAGCAGCCAGCGGGATGAGCAGTTCTTC.

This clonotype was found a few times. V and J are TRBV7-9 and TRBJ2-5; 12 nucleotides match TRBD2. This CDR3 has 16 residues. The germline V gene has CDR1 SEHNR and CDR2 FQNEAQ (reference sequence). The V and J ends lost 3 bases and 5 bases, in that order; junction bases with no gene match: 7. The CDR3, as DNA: TGTGCCAGCAGCTTGGCTAGACTAGCGGGAGTGGAGACCCAGTACTTC. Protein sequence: CASSLARLAGVETQYF. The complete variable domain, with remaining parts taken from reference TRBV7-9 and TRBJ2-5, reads DTGVSQNPRHKITKRGQNVTFRCDPISEHNRLYWYRQTLGQGPEFLTYFQNEAQLEKSRLLSDRFSAERPKGSFSTLEIQRTEQGDSAMYLCASSLARLAGVETQYFGPGTRLLVL.

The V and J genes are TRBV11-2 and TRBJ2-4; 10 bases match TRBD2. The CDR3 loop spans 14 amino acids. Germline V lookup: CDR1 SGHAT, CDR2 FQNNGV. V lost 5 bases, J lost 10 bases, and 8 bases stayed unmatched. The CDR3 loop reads CASSQEREGRIQYF. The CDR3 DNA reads TGTGCCAGCAGCCAGGAGCGGGAGGGCCGGATTCAGTACTTC. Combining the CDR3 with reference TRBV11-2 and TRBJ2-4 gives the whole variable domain EAGVAQSPRYKIIEKRQSVAFWCNPISGHATLYWYQQILGQGPKLLIQFQNNGVVDDSQLPKDRFSAERLKGVDSTLKIQPAKLEDSAVYLCASSQEREGRIQYFGAGTRLSVL.

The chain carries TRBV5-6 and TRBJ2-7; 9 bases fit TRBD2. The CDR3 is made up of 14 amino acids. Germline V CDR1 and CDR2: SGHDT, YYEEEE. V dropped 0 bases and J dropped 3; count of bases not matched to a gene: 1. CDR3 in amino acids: CASSLGGRDYEQYF. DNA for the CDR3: TGTGCCAGCAGCTTGGGCGGGAGGGACTACGAGCAGTACTTC.